The entry below gives a single T cell receptor (beta chain) sequence along with its context. Its antigen is still unknown. The record originates from a study of a mutant IDH1 vaccine in newly diagnosed glioma. V gave up 10 bases and J gave up 6 bases; unmatched junction bases: 7. Germline-derived CDR1 and CDR2 are MNHEY and SMNVEV (reference sequence). This CDR3 comprises 14 residues. Indicated time point: week 47, end of study. What each vaccine dose contained was 300 ug of mutant IDH1 20-mer peptide, accompanied by topical imiquimod. Assay: immunoSEQ multiplex PCR; the TCRdb copy retains only in-frame clones and omits some. Of more than 35,000 clones in the sample, about 75% were seen once.

V usage is TRBV27 and J usage is TRBJ2-2, with 11 positions matching TRBD2. The sample in question was PBMCs, obtained from a glioma patient whose treatment included an IDH1 peptide vaccine. This TCR derives from a middle-aged man with glioma. In DNA form, the CDR3 reads TGTGCCACTGGGACTAGCGGCCTTTCCGGGGAGCTGTTTTTT. Protein sequence: CATGTSGLSGELFF.